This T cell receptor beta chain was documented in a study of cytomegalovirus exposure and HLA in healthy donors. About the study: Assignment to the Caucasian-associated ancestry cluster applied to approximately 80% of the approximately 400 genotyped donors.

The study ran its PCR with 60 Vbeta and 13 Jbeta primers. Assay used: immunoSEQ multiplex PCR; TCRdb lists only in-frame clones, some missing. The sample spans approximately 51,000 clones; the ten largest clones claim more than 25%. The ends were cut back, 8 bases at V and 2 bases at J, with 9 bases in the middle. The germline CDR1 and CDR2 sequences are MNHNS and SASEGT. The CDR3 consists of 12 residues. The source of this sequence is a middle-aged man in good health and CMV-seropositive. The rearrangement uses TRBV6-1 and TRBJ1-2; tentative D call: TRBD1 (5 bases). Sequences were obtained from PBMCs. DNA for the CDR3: TGTGCCAGCGGGGGGGAAAACTATGGCTACACCTTC. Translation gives CASGGENYGYTF.